The sequence of this TCR beta chain was determined in a study of blood T cell repertoires in COVID-19. Profiled with immunoSEQ multiplex PCR; TCRdb holds only in-frame clones, not every one. The table includes hundreds of thousands of clones, just under 90% detected once. Trimming stripped 3 bases from V and 5 bases from J, with 16 bases between. Looked up from germline, CDR1 is KGHSH and CDR2 is LQKENI. The CDR3 runs 16 residues. This sequence originates from a woman younger than 30 with acute or convalescent COVID-19. The source material was peripheral blood. The chain recombines TRBV18 with TRBJ2-2, with a possible D match to TRBD1 (7 bases). CDR3 nucleotide sequence: TGTGCCAGCTCACCGAGAGGGGGCCGGGAGACCGGGGAGCTGTTTTTT. It is translated as CASSPRGGRETGELFF.